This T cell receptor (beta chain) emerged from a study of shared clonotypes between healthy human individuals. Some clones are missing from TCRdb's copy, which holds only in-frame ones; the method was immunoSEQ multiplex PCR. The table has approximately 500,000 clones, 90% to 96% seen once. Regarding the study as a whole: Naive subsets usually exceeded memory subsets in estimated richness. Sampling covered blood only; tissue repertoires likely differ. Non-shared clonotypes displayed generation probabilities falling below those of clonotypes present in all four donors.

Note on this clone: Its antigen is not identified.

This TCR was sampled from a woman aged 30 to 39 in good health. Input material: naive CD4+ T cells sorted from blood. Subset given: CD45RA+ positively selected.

The CDR3 DNA reads as TGTGCCAGTAGTACGGGACTAGCCGTCAACGAGCAGTACTTC. Translating it yields CASSTGLAVNEQYF. This chain uses TRBV19 with TRBJ2-7; 9 positions agree with TRBD2. Germline V gene data show CDR1 as LNHDA and CDR2 as SQIVND (reference sequence). The trim removed 4 bases at V and 5 bases at J, leaving 6 bases unmatched. CDR3 length: 14 residues.